This passage covers 24 T cell receptor beta chains from one sample sequenced in a study of technical replicates of blood from a few donors. Sequenced by immunoSEQ multiplex PCR; TCRdb stores in-frame clones only, minus some. The sample shows under 70,000 clones, 90% to 95% of them seen only once. What was sequenced was PBMCs. These receptors came from a human donor in good health. Some clones in this sample may be carry-over from other donors' samples.

J is TRBJ1-2 and V is TRBV25-1; TRBD1 might be the D (5 bases). V was shortened by 2 bases and J by 7 bases, with 17 bases between the two germline ends. CDR3 size: 15 residues. In germline, CDR1 is MGHDK, CDR2 SYGVNS. The CDR3 nucleotides are TGTGCCAGCAGTGAAACGGTGGGGCTTTTACGTGGCTACACCTTC. Its translation is CASSETVGLLRGYTF.

The V call is TRBV25-1, the J call TRBJ2-6; D remains ambiguous. Per germline, CDR1 MGHDK and CDR2 SYGVNS. The CDR3 loop spans 15 amino acids. With 3 bases removed from V and 4 bases from J, the gap between germline ends came to 10 bases. The CDR3 region is CASSEGTLGANVLTF. As DNA, the CDR3 is TGTGCCAGCAGTGAGGGCACTCTCGGGGCCAACGTCCTGACTTTC.

This sequence joins TRBV18 and TRBJ2-3; 8 bases match TRBD1. The junction had 8 bases not matched to a gene; V was cut back by 3 bases and J by 6 bases. The CDR3 extends over 15 amino acids. The germline CDR1 and CDR2 sequences are KGHSH and LQKENI. The CDR3 protein is CASSPPGQARDTQYF. In nucleotides, the CDR3 is TGTGCCAGCTCACCTCCGGGACAGGCACGGGATACGCAGTATTTT.

This chain links TRBV7-3 with TRBJ2-1; D may be TRBD2 (6 bases). Germline V gene sequence: CDR1 SGHTA, CDR2 FQGTGA. The length of the CDR3 is 17 residues. Trimming pared 5 bases from V and 5 bases from J, leaving 22 bases between. The CDR3 DNA reads TGTGCCAGCAGCCCAGGTACTAGCCCGTTTGGTGACAATGAGCAGTTCTTC. Its protein product is CASSPGTSPFGDNEQFF.

This clone appeared a few times. The chain links TRBV1 to TRBJ2-5; no DNA check was done on the table's D call, TRBD2. TRBV1 is a pseudogene. This CDR3 contains 17 residues. The CDR3 spells CTSRGGAGIALQETQYF. The CDR3, as DNA: TGCACCAGCAGAGGGGGAGCGGGGATTGCCCTCCAAGAGACCCAGTACTTC.

The rearrangement links TRBV6-5 to TRBJ2-7, with TRBD2 identical over 11 bases. Germline-derived CDR1 and CDR2 are MNHEY and SVGAGI. There are 15 residues in the CDR3. After removal of 5 bases from V and 7 bases from J, the junction contained 10 bases not matched to a gene. The CDR3 sequence: CASSTPSGGPGEQYF. DNA for the CDR3: TGTGCCAGCAGTACTCCTAGCGGGGGGCCGGGGGAGCAGTACTTC.

At least ten counts were recorded for this clone. The rearrangement uses TRBV4-3 and TRBJ1-1; D remains unclear. V was trimmed by 1 base and J by 1 base, leaving 16 bases between them. This CDR3 spans 17 amino acids. Germline CDR1 LGHNA, CDR2 YSLEER. The CDR3 loop is CASSQGPPSGGNTEAFF. CDR3 bases: TGCGCCAGCAGCCAAGGTCCCCCGTCGGGTGGGAACACTGAAGCTTTCTTT.

J is TRBJ2-1 and V is TRBV10-3, with TRBD2 identical over 8 bases. The germline V gene has CDR1 ENHRY and CDR2 SYGVKD. The CDR3 consists of 15 residues. Trimming removed 0 bases from V and 10 bases from J; junction bases left unmatched: 8. The CDR3 sequence: CAISESPAGAPEQFF. CDR3 DNA sequence: TGTGCCATCAGTGAGTCGCCAGCGGGAGCCCCCGAGCAGTTCTTC.

The chain has TRBV5-4 and TRBJ2-3; D may be TRBD2 (6 bases). Germline CDR1 and CDR2: SGHNT and YYREEE (reference sequence). Trimming stripped 4 bases from V and 5 bases from J, with 20 bases between. The CDR3 totals 16 residues. The CDR3 sequence: CASSTPSALKGDTQYF. Here the CDR3 DNA reads TGTGCCAGCAGCACCCCTAGCGCACTAAAGGGAGATACGCAGTATTTT.

This sequence joins TRBV19 and TRBJ1-5; TRBD1 matches 8 bases. Germline V gives CDR1 LNHDA, CDR2 SQIVND (reference sequence). V lost 3 bases, J lost 5 bases, and 9 bases stayed unmatched. This CDR3 comprises 16 residues. This CDR3 is CASSISPGQGYQPQHF. DNA of the CDR3: TGTGCCAGTAGTATTTCCCCAGGACAGGGCTATCAGCCCCAGCATTTT.

The chain uses TRBV7-9 and TRBJ1-1; D is ambiguous. Trimming took 2 bases from V and 7 from J, leaving 8 bases between them. The CDR3 has 12 residues. The germline V gene has CDR1 SEHNR and CDR2 FQNEAQ (reference sequence). DNA of the CDR3: TGTGCCAGCAGCTTAAACTCGGTTGAAGCTTTCTTT. It yields the protein CASSLNSVEAFF.

The V gene is TRBV7-8, the J gene TRBJ2-7; D gene unclear. V was trimmed by 6 bases and J by 5 bases, leaving 11 bases between them. Germline V gene lookup returns CDR1 SGHVS and CDR2 FQNEAQ. This CDR3 has 12 amino acids. CDR3 nucleotides: TGTGCCAGCAGTGTAGCCCTCAACGAGCAGTACTTC. It specifies CASSVALNEQYF.

V is TRBV27 and J is TRBJ2-7, with unresolved D. The CDR3 loop spans 13 amino acids. V was clipped by 2 bases and J by 0 bases, with 5 bases between them. The germline gives CDR1 MNHEY, CDR2 SMNVEV (reference sequence). The CDR3 region is CASSLEISYEQYF. CDR3 sequence (DNA): TGTGCCAGCAGTTTAGAGATCTCCTACGAGCAGTACTTC.

V gene TRBV19 combines with J gene TRBJ1-5; TRBD1 matches at 7 bases. With 3 bases clipped from V and 4 bases from J, the junction kept 3 bases outside the gene matches. The CDR3 length is 14 residues. CDR1 and CDR2 (germline): LNHDA, SQIVND (reference sequence). CDR3 in amino acids: CASSIQTGNQPQHF. CDR3 DNA: TGTGCCAGTAGTATCCAGACAGGGAATCAGCCCCAGCATTTT.

This clone was observed a handful of times. J is TRBJ2-3 and V is TRBV6-6; 11 nucleotides agree with TRBD2. The V gene's germline CDR1 is MNHNY and CDR2 SVGAGI (reference sequence). Germline trimming cut 6 bases from V and 5 bases from J; bases unmatched to any gene: 10. The CDR3 is made up of 16 amino acids. The CDR3 protein is CASSKTSGEARDTQYF. CDR3 coding DNA: TGTGCCAGCAGCAAGACTAGCGGGGAGGCCAGAGATACGCAGTATTTT.

The chain links TRBV7-9 to TRBJ2-1; 9 nucleotides match TRBD2. The CDR3 consists of 17 residues. The germline CDR1 and CDR2 sequences are SEHNR and FQNEAQ (reference sequence). V shed 5 bases and J 3 bases; nucleotides not matched to a gene: 11. The DNA of the CDR3 is TGTGCCAGCAGCCACAACGCGCTAGCGGGAAACTACAATGAGCAGTTCTTC. Translation gives CASSHNALAGNYNEQFF.

The chain joins TRBV10-3 to TRBJ2-5, with 7 positions matching TRBD1. V shed 2 bases, J shed 4 bases, and the junction held 4 bases outside the gene matches. Per germline, CDR1 ENHRY and CDR2 SYGVKD. The CDR3 spans 14 residues. CDR3 sequence reads: CAISETGAGETQYF. CDR3 DNA: TGTGCCATCAGTGAGACAGGGGCTGGAGAGACCCAGTACTTC.

Only one count was recorded for this clone. J is TRBJ1-6 and V is TRBV4-2; no firm D call. Trimming pared 1 base from V and 8 bases from J, leaving 9 bases between. The germline CDR1 and CDR2 sequences are LGHNA and YNFKEQ. The CDR3 has 14 amino acids. CDR3 region: CASSQVVRDSPLHF. In nucleotides, the CDR3 is TGTGCCAGCAGCCAAGTTGTTCGGGATTCACCCCTCCACTTT.

The chain has TRBV5-6 and TRBJ2-1; 7 nucleotides align to TRBD1. V trimming: 5 bases; J trimming: 2 bases; junction bases outside the gene matches: 7. CDR1 SGHDT and CDR2 YYEEEE come from the germline V gene. The CDR3 spans 15 residues. The CDR3 region has the DNA TGTGCCAGCAGTACGACAGGGACGCCCTACAATGAGCAGTTCTTC. Amino acid sequence: CASSTTGTPYNEQFF.

The chain employs TRBV4-1 and TRBJ2-3, with D possibly matching TRBD1 (6 bases). Trimming cost V 0 bases and J 4 bases, with 17 bases left between them. The CDR3 runs to 17 residues. Germline V gene lookup returns CDR1 MGHRA and CDR2 YSYEKL. The CDR3 loop is CASSQDRTTGSADTQYF. In nucleotides, the CDR3 is TGCGCCAGCAGCCAAGATAGGACGACAGGCTCCGCAGATACGCAGTATTTT.

In this sample, this clone turned up a few times. The chain recombines TRBV7-2 with TRBJ2-3; 13 bases agree with TRBD2. CDR1 is SGHTA and CDR2 is FQGNSA in the germline V gene. V trimming: 3 bases; J trimming: 5 bases; junction bases outside the gene matches: 5. The CDR3 sequence is 16 residues long. The CDR3 DNA is TGTGCCAGCAGCTTCGACGGGACTAGCGGGAAAGATACGCAGTATTTT. The encoded protein is CASSFDGTSGKDTQYF.

The genes are TRBV7-9 and TRBJ2-7; D is perhaps TRBD1 (6 bases). Trimming removed 5 bases from V and 7 bases from J, with 9 bases in between. The CDR3 is made up of 11 amino acids. The germline V gene has CDR1 SEHNR and CDR2 FQNEAQ (reference sequence). The CDR3 sequence is CASSGQREQYF. The CDR3 DNA follows: TGTGCCAGCAGCGGACAGCGGGAGCAGTACTTC.

The genes are TRBV27 and TRBJ1-2; 8 bases are shared with TRBD1. Germline V gives CDR1 MNHEY, CDR2 SMNVEV (reference sequence). J was trimmed by 0 bases and V by 7 bases; bases with no gene match: 4. The CDR3 runs 14 residues. The CDR3 nucleotides are TGTGCCAGCAACCCACAGGGGGCTAACTATGGCTACACCTTC. Translated, it gives CASNPQGANYGYTF.

For the CDR3, the DNA is TGTGCCAGCATCCGAAGGACTAGCGGTTCTCCTTGCCCAGAGACCCAGTACTTC. Protein product: CASIRRTSGSPCPETQYF. The chain uses TRBV9 and TRBJ2-5; 10 positions agree with TRBD2. With 6 bases clipped from V and 4 bases from J, the junction kept 18 bases outside the gene matches. The CDR3 consists of 18 residues. Germline lookup yields CDR1 SGDLS and CDR2 YYNGEE. The variable domain in full, with the rest retrieved from reference TRBV9 and TRBJ2-5, is DSGVTQTPKHLITATGQRVTLRCSPRSGDLSVYWYQQSLDQGLQFLIQYYNGEERAKGNILERFSAQQFPDLHSELNLSSLELGDSALYFCASIRRTSGSPCPETQYFGPGTRLLVL.